Below are 21 T cell receptor beta chains sequenced from a single sample in a study of shared clonotypes between healthy human individuals. Produced via immunoSEQ multiplex PCR; TCRdb's table is partial and in-frame only. The sample has approximately 640,000 clones, about two thirds seen once. The sample consisted of memory CD4+ T cells sorted from blood. Subset in this sample: CD45RA-negative fraction. Receptors were obtained from a woman aged 25 to 39 in good health.

The chain carries TRBV5-1 and TRBJ1-2; 9 positions agree with TRBD1. The CDR3 contains 16 residues. CDR1 is SGHRS, CDR2 YFSETQ, per germline. With V trimmed by 1 base and J by 8 bases, 12 bases remained unmatched. The CDR3 here is CASSLSGTQGAGGYTF. In DNA form, the CDR3 reads TGCGCCAGCAGCTTGTCGGGAACACAGGGGGCGGGCGGCTACACCTTC. Full variable domain (outside the CDR3, taken from reference TRBV5-1 and TRBJ1-2): KAGVTQTPRYLIKTRGQQVTLSCSPISGHRSVSWYQQTPGQGLQFLFEYFSETQRNKGNFPGRFSGRQFSNSRSEMNVSTLELGDSALYLCASSLSGTQGAGGYTFGSGTRLTVV.

The chain combines TRBV27 with TRBJ1-1, with a weak D call TRBD1 (5 bases). The CDR3 covers 15 residues. V was clipped by 8 bases and J by 1 base, with 17 bases between them. CDR1 and CDR2 from the germline V gene are MNHEY and SMNVEV (reference sequence). Written as DNA, the CDR3 is TGTGCCAGCGGGGGGTCGTGGGCGGCGAACACTGAAGCTTTCTTT. Translated: CASGGSWAANTEAFF.

The chain couples TRBV7-9 to TRBJ1-1, with a tentative D call TRBD1 (6 bases). The CDR3 has 12 residues. The V end lost 3 bases, the J end lost 8 bases, and 10 bases lay between the germline ends. Looked up from germline, CDR1 is SEHNR and CDR2 is FQNEAQ (reference sequence). The CDR3 coding sequence is TGTGCCAGCAGCTTGTCCGACAGGGAAGCTTTCTTT. Amino acids: CASSLSDREAFF.

The gene calls are TRBV6-5 and TRBJ2-5; 10 bases are shared with TRBD2. Trimming at V came to 11 bases and at J to 5 bases, leaving 8 bases not matched to a gene. This CDR3 comprises 13 residues. CDR1 is MNHEY, CDR2 SVGAGI, per germline. CDR3 amino acids: CACQRGGGETQYF. The CDR3, as DNA: TGTGCCTGTCAGCGGGGGGGCGGCGAGACCCAGTACTTC.

The chain is built from TRBV5-4 and TRBJ1-6; maybe TRBD1 (5 bases). V dropped 3 bases and J dropped 10 bases, with 17 bases sitting between them. This CDR3 has 15 amino acids. The germline CDR1 and CDR2 sequences are SGHNT and YYREEE (reference sequence). CDR3 nucleotide sequence: TGTGCCAGCAGCTACGAGGGGCAGGGCCAGTCACCCCTCCACTTT. Its protein product is CASSYEGQGQSPLHF.

For this clone: An end of the junction differs from the germline gene, which may be a read error. The chain is built from TRBV7-8 and TRBJ2-1; D gene uncertain. Germline-derived CDR1 and CDR2 are SGHVS and FQNEAQ. The CDR3 contains 10 residues. The CDR3 here is CVVVDNEQFF. The CDR3 coding sequence is TGCGTTGTCGTAGACAATGAGCAGTTCTTC.

The chain recombines TRBV28 with TRBJ2-3; D not certain. From germline, CDR1 is MDHEN and CDR2 SYDVKM. V was pared by 3 bases and J by 0 bases, with 7 bases between. CDR3 length: 14 amino acids. The CDR3 region is CASSLVASTDTQYF. DNA of the CDR3: TGTGCCAGCAGTTTGGTGGCAAGCACAGATACGCAGTATTTT. Drawing the rest from reference TRBV28 and TRBJ2-3, the complete variable domain is DVKVTQSSRYLVKRTGEKVFLECVQDMDHENMFWYRQDPGLGLRLIYFSYDVKMKEKGDIPEGYSVSREKKERFSLILESASTNQTSMYLCASSLVASTDTQYFGPGTRLTVL.

V and J are TRBV19 and TRBJ1-2; TRBD1 agrees at 8 bases. The CDR3 sequence is 16 residues long. Trimming cost V 6 bases and J 4 bases; bases outside gene matches: 13. The V gene's germline CDR1 is LNHDA and CDR2 SQIVND (reference sequence). The CDR3 DNA is TGTGCCAGTAGGCCAATGGGACAGGCGAGAACCTATGGCTACACCTTC. It specifies CASRPMGQARTYGYTF.

The chain couples TRBV28 to TRBJ2-7, with TRBD1 matching over 7 bases. This CDR3 region has 14 residues. J gave up 6 bases and V 6 bases, and 11 bases lay outside the gene matches. CDR1 is MDHEN, CDR2 SYDVKM, per germline. In nucleotides, the CDR3 is TGTGCCAGCAGACTGGGACAGTTTATCTCCGAGCAGTACTTC. Amino acids: CASRLGQFISEQYF.

This chain links TRBV13 with TRBJ1-1, with D uncertain. The CDR3 is 12 amino acids. V lost 5 bases, J lost 3 bases, and 7 bases lay in between. From germline, CDR1 is PRHDT and CDR2 FYEKMQ (reference sequence). CDR3 amino acids: CASSPTYTEAFF. Written as DNA, the CDR3 is TGTGCCAGCAGCCCAACATACACTGAAGCTTTCTTT.

In its sample, this clone was seen once. The CDR3 here is CASSSDRGTSASSYEQYF. The CDR3 DNA is TGTGCCAGCAGCTCCGACAGGGGGACAAGCGCAAGCTCCTACGAGCAGTACTTC. The rearrangement links TRBV7-9 to TRBJ2-7; 9 nucleotides align to TRBD1. CDR1 and CDR2 from the germline V gene are SEHNR and FQNEAQ (reference sequence). The V and J ends lost 4 bases and 0 bases, in that order; junction bases with no gene match: 13. This CDR3 has 18 amino acids.

This rearrangement joins TRBV18 to TRBJ2-3; TRBD1 might be the D (6 bases). The V and J ends lost 2 bases and 0 bases respectively, with 12 bases between them. Per germline, CDR1 KGHSH and CDR2 LQKENI. There are 16 residues in the CDR3. CDR3 protein: CASSPWDMSSTDTQYF. For the CDR3, the DNA is TGTGCCAGCTCACCATGGGACATGTCTAGCACAGATACGCAGTATTTT.

The chain is built from TRBV11-2 and TRBJ2-7, with D possibly TRBD2 on 7 matching bases. The CDR3 has 14 amino acids. The ends were cut back, 5 bases at V and 5 bases at J, with 16 bases in the middle. Germline CDR1 and CDR2: SGHAT and FQNNGV. The CDR3 sequence: CASSEGGRAHEQYF. The CDR3 region has the DNA TGTGCCAGCAGCGAAGGGGGGAGGGCCCACGAGCAGTACTTC.

J is TRBJ2-1 and V is TRBV6-4, with D perhaps assigned TRBD1 or TRBD2 (6 bases each). This CDR3 spans 13 amino acids. V was pared by 2 bases and J by 7 bases, with 9 bases between. Per the germline V gene, CDR1 is MRHNA and CDR2 is SNTAGT. Written as DNA, the CDR3 is TGTGCCAGCAGTGACCAGGGGAGGAATGAGCAGTTCTTC. Translation: CASSDQGRNEQFF.

This sequence joins TRBV6-1 and TRBJ1-4; perhaps TRBD1 as D (6 bases). V was shortened by 6 bases and J by 7 bases, with 15 bases between the two germline ends. The germline V gene encodes CDR1 MNHNS and CDR2 SASEGT. This CDR3 is built from 14 residues. DNA for the CDR3: TGTGCCAGCAGAGACTTCGGGGGCGGTGAAAAACTGTTTTTT. Translated: CASRDFGGGEKLFF.

About this clone: This same CDR3 is encoded by further DNA sequences in the sample. The gene calls are TRBV4-2 and TRBJ1-2; D gene ambiguous. With 1 base removed from V and 8 bases from J, the gap between germline ends came to 8 bases. Germline values: CDR1 LGHNA, CDR2 YNFKEQ. This CDR3 is built from 12 residues. The CDR3 region is CASSQGEGGYTF. CDR3 nucleotides: TGTGCCAGCAGCCAAGGGGAAGGAGGCTACACCTTC.

This clone was picked up a small number of times. The chain combines TRBV10-3 with TRBJ1-1, with TRBD1 identical over 7 bases. CDR1 is ENHRY, CDR2 SYGVKD, per germline. This CDR3 comprises 11 residues. Trimming cost V 10 bases and J 8 bases; bases outside gene matches: 7. The CDR3 nucleotides read TGTGCCACAAGACAGGGAATAGAAGCTTTCTTT. It encodes CATRQGIEAFF.

This clone appeared a single time. The chain recombines TRBV5-4 with TRBJ2-7, with 9 nucleotides matching TRBD1. Unmatched junction bases numbered 16, after V lost 6 bases and J lost 6 bases. The CDR3 is 16 residues long. The V gene's germline CDR1 is SGHNT and CDR2 YYREEE (reference sequence). CDR3 protein: CASTSKWDRADGEQYF. The CDR3, as DNA: TGTGCCAGCACCTCAAAATGGGACAGGGCCGACGGCGAGCAGTACTTC.

The J gene is TRBJ2-7, the V gene TRBV18; 7 nucleotides align to TRBD2. This CDR3 has 15 amino acids. Germline V CDR1 and CDR2: KGHSH, LQKENI. The junction had 5 bases not matched to a gene; V was cut back by 0 bases and J by 3 bases. The CDR3 nucleotides are TGTGCCAGCTCACCACCGTCTGCGGGGGACTACGAGCAGTACTTC. Translation: CASSPPSAGDYEQYF.

The chain links TRBV5-4 to TRBJ2-2; no firm D call. V was trimmed by 3 bases and J by 4 bases, leaving 4 bases between them. The CDR3 contains 12 residues. The germline CDR1 and CDR2 sequences are SGHNT and YYREEE (reference sequence). The CDR3: CASSSPTGELFF. The CDR3 DNA reads TGTGCCAGCAGCTCCCCCACCGGGGAGCTGTTTTTT.

The CDR3 is CASRTLDRGFYEQYF. The CDR3 DNA reads TGTGCCAGCAGAACACTGGACAGGGGATTCTACGAGCAGTACTTC. The chain recombines TRBV27 with TRBJ2-7, with TRBD1 matching over 9 bases. The V gene's germline CDR1 is MNHEY and CDR2 SMNVEV (reference sequence). Trimming at V came to 6 bases and at J to 3 bases, leaving 9 bases not matched to a gene. The CDR3 sequence is 15 residues long.